The sequence of this TCR beta chain was determined in a study of blood T cell repertoires in COVID-19. Looking at the study overall: Researchers got acute and convalescent COVID-19 samples from the United States, Italy and Spain. PBMCs, B-cell-depleted T cells, or T cells were the source of the cDNA or gDNA that made up the material.

The authors' processing: From reference gene primer amplification, estimates of nucleated cell counts were derived. Assay used: immunoSEQ multiplex PCR; TCRdb lists only in-frame clones, some missing. Clone size and the V and J calls come from that table; the DNA yielded D and trimming. The sample yields about 170,000 clones, about 80% seen once. The source of this sequence is a man between 70 and 80 years old with active or convalescent COVID-19. Specimen: peripheral blood.

The CDR3 is CASSIDRVNTDTQYF. The CDR3 bases are TGTGCCAGTAGTATAGACAGGGTCAACACAGATACGCAGTATTTT. The J gene is TRBJ2-3, the V gene TRBV19; weak D call: TRBD1 (5 bases). The germline CDR1 and CDR2 sequences are LNHDA and SQIVND (reference sequence). V was pared by 0 bases and J by 2 bases, with 9 bases between. The length of the CDR3 is 15 residues. The full variable domain, rest sourced from reference TRBV19 and TRBJ2-3, is DGGITQSPKYLFRKEGQNVTLSCEQNLNHDAMYWYRQDPGQGLRLIYYSQIVNDFQKGDIAEGYSVSREKKESFPLTVTSAQKNPTAFYLCASSIDRVNTDTQYFGPGTRLTVL.